The 2 T cell receptor beta chains in this list originate from one sample, sequenced in a study of blood T cells in healthy people across ages. A second PCR, run for roughly 7 to 11 cycles, used a sample-barcoded 5' primer plus a J-beta primer mix. TCRdb re-called the 5' RACE reads with MiXCR, one entry per CDR3 protein. The sample includes about 2 million distinct CDR3 sequences, roughly 49% seen only once; the top ten take over 2%. Specimen: blood. Every receptor here comes from a middle-aged woman in good health.

The table lists this clonotype with a few counts. J is TRBJ2-3 and V is TRBV4-3, with TRBD1 as a possible D gene (6 bases). Germline V gene sequence: CDR1 LGHNA, CDR2 YSLEER. Deletions cut 0 bases from V and 3 bases from J, with 22 bases between. CDR3 size: 19 residues. The CDR3 loop is CASSQDYASTGISTDTQYF. CDR3 bases: TGCGCCAGCAGCCAAGATTATGCCTCAACAGGGATAAGTACAGATACGCAGTATTTT.

This sequence joins TRBV6-6 and TRBJ2-1, with 7 bases matching TRBD2. The end of the DNA fits TRBJ2-7 better, so the J call may be wrong. The CDR3 is 16 residues long. Per the germline V gene, CDR1 is MNHNY and CDR2 is SVGAGI (reference sequence). The CDR3 sequence: CASSSWGGDGYNEQYF. The CDR3 DNA reads as TGTGCCAGCAGCTCCTGGGGGGGGGACGGCTACAATGAGCAGTACTTC.